These 5 T cell receptor beta chains share one sample of origin, sequenced in a study of response to subunit inactivated influenza vaccine. MiXCR, run by TCRdb on the RT-PCR reads, gives a single entry per CDR3 protein. The sample shows 600,000 to 850,000 distinct CDR3 sequences, 14% of them seen only once. Sequenced here: PBMCs from blood, sampled 14 to 15 days before vaccination. The receptors derive from a man aged 45-65 years who received an inactivated influenza vaccine.

The rearrangement links TRBV24-1 to TRBJ1-5; possible D gene TRBD1, 5 bases. The germline gives CDR1 KGHDR, CDR2 SFDVKD. V was pared by 4 bases and J by 7 bases, with 13 bases between. The CDR3 is 14 residues long. CDR3 in amino acids: CATSEGVGDQPQHF. In DNA, the CDR3 is TGTGCCACCAGTGAAGGTGTGGGGGACCAGCCCCAGCATTTT.

The rearrangement uses TRBV7-9 and TRBJ2-7; tentatively, D is TRBD1 (5 bases). V was cut by 3 bases and J by 2 bases, with 11 bases left in between. This CDR3 is built from 14 residues. Looked up from germline, CDR1 is SEHNR and CDR2 is FQNEAQ (reference sequence). CDR3 sequence reads: CASSLSGNTYEQYF. The CDR3 region has the DNA TGTGCCAGCAGCTTGTCAGGGAATACCTACGAGCAGTACTTC.

This clonotype was seen ten or more times. V gene TRBV12-3 or TRBV12-4 combines with J gene TRBJ2-2, with 8 bases matching TRBD1. Trimming at V came to 5 bases and at J to 7 bases, leaving 6 bases not matched to a gene. There are 14 residues in the CDR3. The CDR3 spells CASSQGAQGGELFF. The DNA for the CDR3 is TGTGCCAGCAGTCAGGGGGCACAGGGCGGGGAGCTGTTTTTT.

About this clonotype: An end of the junction does not agree with germline; a read error may underlie this. The V gene is TRBV10-3, the J gene TRBJ2-1; 11 bases map to TRBD2. The length of the CDR3 is 17 residues. CDR1 is ENHRY and CDR2 is SYGVKD in the germline V gene. The CDR3 region has the DNA TGTGCCAGCAGTGGTCGACTAGCGGGATTAGGGTTCGATGAGCAGTTCTTC. The encoded protein is CASSGRLAGLGFDEQFF.

This clonotype was detected only a few times. V usage is TRBV19 and J usage is TRBJ2-1, with D perhaps matching TRBD1 (6 bases). V was shortened by 8 bases and J by 4 bases, with 21 bases between the two germline ends. This CDR3 contains 16 residues. CDR1 LNHDA and CDR2 SQIVND come from the germline V gene (reference sequence). The CDR3 here is CASAGGQGIIYNEQFF. The CDR3 bases are TGTGCCAGTGCCGGTGGTCAGGGGATCATATACAATGAGCAGTTCTTC.